The rows below give T cell receptor beta chains drawn from one sample of a study of CD8+ T cells in alopecia areata. The data were produced by immunoSEQ multiplex PCR, yet TCRdb's version contains in-frame clones alone and is incomplete. The table lists about 270,000 clones, around three fifths of them singletons. This sample comprised CD4+ T cells sorted from blood, obtained around week 53, from a patient treated with tofacitinib. Receptor source: a human donor with alopecia areata. CDR3s include the opening cysteine and the closing phenylalanine or tryptophan. A D gene is named only where the DNA matches it firmly. Some rows have no size entry. The others give once, few or many, or a class for an expanded clone.

D gene,J gene,V gene,clone size,CDR3 protein,CDR3 DNA
NA,TRBJ2-7,TRBV6-1,NA,CASNTGLREQYF,TGTGCCAGCAACACAGGGCTGCGGGAGCAGTACTTC
NA,TRBJ2-6,TRBV4-1,NA,CATNPTNVLTF,TGCGCCACCAACCCTACCAACGTCCTGACTTTC
TRBD2,TRBJ2-5,TRBV29-1,NA,CSVAPGTSGRETQYF,TGCAGCGTTGCACCAGGGACTAGCGGCAGAGAGACCCAGTACTTC
NA,TRBJ2-2,TRBV5-1,NA,CASSPSTGELFF,TGCGCCAGCAGCCCAAGCACCGGGGAGCTGTTTTTT
NA,TRBJ1-2,TRBV30,NA,CAWSPGGYTF,TGTGCCTGGAGTCCCGGGGGCTACACCTTC
NA,TRBJ1-1,TRBV7-8,NA,CASSLVQGDTEAFF,TGTGCCAGCAGCTTAGTTCAGGGCGACACTGAAGCTTTCTTT
NA,TRBJ1-5,TRBV29-1,few,CSVQTKGQPQHF,TGCAGCGTCCAAACCAAGGGTCAGCCCCAGCATTTT
NA,TRBJ2-7,TRBV10-3,NA,CAISDNYEQYF,TGTGCCATCAGTGATAACTACGAGCAGTACTTC
NA,TRBJ1-3,TRBV30,once,CAWIRQDSSGNTIYF,TGTGCCTGGATTCGGCAGGACTCCTCTGGAAACACCATATATTTT
TRBD1,TRBJ2-1,TRBV19,NA,CASRPETGGSLNEQFF,TGTGCCAGTAGACCCGAGACAGGGGGGTCCCTCAATGAGCAGTTCTTC
TRBD1,TRBJ2-5,TRBV7-2,NA,CASSRQGGRETQYF,TGTGCCAGCAGCCGACAGGGGGGGCGGGAGACCCAGTACTTC
NA,TRBJ1-1,TRBV10-3,NA,CASTLGNTEAFF,TGTGCCTCTACCCTCGGGAACACTGAAGCTTTCTTT
NA,TRBJ1-5,TRBV4-2,once,CASSQSGGDQPQHF,TGTGCCAGCAGCCAGTCAGGCGGTGATCAGCCCCAGCATTTT
NA,TRBJ2-2,TRBV6-6,few,CASSYPLHEAGELFF,TGTGCCAGCAGTTACCCCCTACATGAAGCCGGGGAGCTGTTTTTT
NA,TRBJ2-1,TRBV12-5,few,CASGLAVEQFF,TGTGCTAGTGGTTTGGCGGTAGAGCAGTTCTTC
NA,TRBJ2-5,TRBV2,few,CASSAQRGQETQYF,TGTGCCAGCAGTGCCCAACGGGGGCAAGAGACCCAGTACTTC
TRBD1,TRBJ2-5,TRBV25-1,NA,CASSAQGPFYQETQYF,TGTGCCAGCAGTGCACAGGGGCCATTTTACCAAGAGACCCAGTACTTC
NA,TRBJ1-1,TRBV12-5,once,CASGLVSPREAFF,TGTGCTAGTGGTTTGGTATCCCCACGGGAAGCTTTCTTT
NA,TRBJ2-5,TRBV6-5,NA,CASSPNQETQYF,TGTGCCAGCAGCCCAAACCAAGAGACCCAGTACTTC
NA,TRBJ2-1,TRBV9,NA,CASSEQERFEQFF,TGTGCCAGCAGCGAACAGGAGAGATTTGAGCAGTTCTTC
NA,TRBJ2-7,TRBV29-1,NA,CSAILASAPLEQYF,TGCAGCGCCATCTTAGCCTCCGCCCCCCTCGAGCAGTACTTC
NA,TRBJ2-7,TRBV30,NA,CAWSSTGSSYEQYF,TGTGCCTGGAGTTCCACAGGGAGCTCCTACGAGCAGTACTTC
NA,TRBJ1-5,TRBV30,NA,CAWSVGGGSNQPQHF,TGTGCCTGGAGTGTGGGGGGCGGGAGCAATCAGCCCCAGCATTTT
TRBD1,TRBJ1-1,TRBV29-1,NA,CSGGTGGTEAFF,TGCAGCGGGGGGACAGGGGGCACTGAAGCTTTCTTT
NA,TRBJ1-4,TRBV30,few,CAWRIAGGEKLFF,TGTGCCTGGAGAATCGCCGGAGGTGAAAAACTGTTTTTT
TRBD1,TRBJ1-2,TRBV6-5,few,CASSWTGGINYGYTF,TGTGCCAGCAGTTGGACAGGTGGTATTAACTATGGCTACACCTTC
NA,TRBJ2-3,TRBV30,NA,CAWSVRGGAKDTQYF,TGTGCCTGGAGTGTACGTGGGGGGGCTAAAGATACGCAGTATTTT
NA,TRBJ1-1,TRBV5-6,once,CASSPGRVLNTEAFF,TGTGCCAGCAGCCCCGGACGGGTTTTGAACACTGAAGCTTTCTTT
NA,TRBJ2-4,TRBV20-1,NA,CSAEGGNIQYF,TGCAGTGCGGAAGGGGGAAACATTCAGTACTTC
NA,TRBJ1-5,TRBV5-6,NA,CASSLGVKGNQPQHF,TGTGCCAGCAGCTTGGGTGTGAAGGGGAATCAGCCCCAGCATTTT
NA,TRBJ2-3,TRBV7-2,NA,CASSLATGVPEDTQYF,TGTGCCAGCAGCTTAGCGACCGGCGTCCCCGAAGATACGCAGTATTTT
NA,TRBJ1-2,TRBV25-1,NA,CASSATHQGNYGYTF,TGTGCCAGCAGTGCTACCCACCAGGGAAACTATGGCTACACCTTC
NA,TRBJ2-2,TRBV30,NA,CAWSVGGRGTPSDTGELFF,TGTGCCTGGAGTGTAGGAGGCAGGGGGACTCCCTCTGACACCGGGGAGCTGTTTTTT
TRBD1,TRBJ2-5,TRBV6-5,few,CASSRTGQETQYF,TGTGCCAGCAGTCGGACAGGCCAAGAGACCCAGTACTTC
TRBD1,TRBJ2-3,TRBV4-3,NA,CASSQSRGNTQYF,TGCGCCAGCAGCCAATCCAGGGGGAATACGCAGTATTTT
NA,TRBJ2-1,TRBV11-2,few,CASSLLGLHNEQFF,TGTGCCAGCAGCTTACTCGGACTACACAATGAGCAGTTCTTC
TRBD1,TRBJ2-5,TRBV6-5,once,CASSRTGGETQYF,TGTGCCAGCAGTAGGACAGGGGGAGAGACCCAGTACTTC
TRBD1,TRBJ2-5,TRBV11-2,NA,CASSRMTGETQYF,TGTGCCAGCAGCCGTATGACAGGGGAGACCCAGTACTTC
NA,TRBJ1-5,TRBV4-1,NA,CASSQSSSGTPQHF,TGCGCCAGCAGCCAATCATCTTCGGGGACTCCCCAGCATTTT
NA,TRBJ1-5,TRBV6-5,NA,CASRAQGGDQPQHF,TGTGCCAGCAGAGCTCAGGGAGGGGACCAGCCCCAGCATTTT
TRBD2,TRBJ2-3,TRBV18,NA,CASSPLAGTTDTQYF,TGTGCCAGCTCTCCACTAGCGGGGACCACAGATACGCAGTATTTT
NA,TRBJ1-1,TRBV5-1,few,CASSLFRGTEAFF,TGCGCCAGCAGCTTGTTTAGGGGAACTGAAGCTTTCTTT
TRBD1,TRBJ1-4,TRBV30,once,CAWRGPGQGKGKLFF,TGTGCCTGGAGAGGACCGGGACAGGGAAAGGGAAAACTGTTTTTT
NA,TRBJ1-5,TRBV2,few,CASSLARARQPQHF,TGTGCCAGCAGCCTCGCCAGGGCTCGTCAGCCCCAGCATTTT
NA,TRBJ2-7,TRBV7-2,few,CASSLGGPYEQYF,TGTGCCAGCAGCTTGGGGGGACCCTACGAGCAGTACTTC